Below, 2 T cell receptor beta chains from the same sample are listed, as sequenced in a study of blood T cell repertoires in COVID-19. TCRdb keeps only in-frame clones here, not all; method: immunoSEQ multiplex PCR. The sample records about 110,000 clones, 80% to 85% being singletons. The sequenced sample was peripheral blood. All receptors come from a man between 65 and 79 years old with acute or convalescent COVID-19.

The chain links TRBV10-3 to TRBJ1-5, with 9 bases identical to TRBD1. Germline values: CDR1 ENHRY, CDR2 SYGVKD. V gave up 4 bases and J gave up 5 bases; unmatched junction bases: 6. The CDR3 spans 15 residues. This CDR3 is CAISAWGDRDQPQHF. The CDR3 DNA follows: TGTGCCATCAGTGCCTGGGGGGACAGGGATCAGCCCCAGCATTTT.

The chain is built from TRBV29-1 and TRBJ1-1; possible D gene TRBD1, 5 bases. The CDR3 is 10 residues long. Germline V lookup: CDR1 SQVTM, CDR2 ANQGSEA. The V end was cut by 7 bases, the J end by 7 bases, with 10 bases between. This chain's CDR3 is CSGKDIEAFF. For the CDR3, the DNA is TGCAGCGGAAAGGACATTGAAGCTTTCTTT.